This passage covers 24 T cell receptor beta chains from one sample sequenced in a study of vaccination and CD4 T cells after COVID-19. The Oncomine TCR Beta short-read assay was applied to DNA of cultured CD4+ T cells. TCRdb re-derived calls from the PCR reads in MiXCR, one entry per CDR3 protein. The table shows around 19,000 distinct CDR3 sequences, with 53% occurring only once. The antigens for these receptors are not known. Treatment of the sample: approximately 10-day PBMC culture with coronavirus spike peptide pools or control peptides (ViraFEST assay). The sample here was CD4+ T cells from blood, cultured in vitro, taken before SARS-CoV-2 vaccination. The receptors shown here come from a human donor who had recovered from COVID-19.

The chain uses TRBV27 and TRBJ2-1; 8 bases are shared with TRBD2. The CDR3 consists of 14 residues. Trimming cost V 5 bases and J 5 bases; bases outside gene matches: 5. CDR1 MNHEY and CDR2 SMNVEV come from the germline V gene (reference sequence). CDR3 bases: TGTGCCAGCAGTCTAACTAGCGGAAACAATGAGCAGTTCTTC. Protein sequence: CASSLTSGNNEQFF.

In this sample, this clonotype turned up a few times. The chain employs TRBV20-1 and TRBJ1-2; D unclear. V gave up 5 bases and J gave up 5 bases, with 18 bases separating them. The CDR3 covers 14 residues. The germline V gene has CDR1 DFQATT and CDR2 SNEGSKA (reference sequence). The CDR3 DNA reads as TGCAGTGCTTCCCTTGTGTCCCTTTTATATGGCTACACCTTC. Translation: CSASLVSLLYGYTF.

The V and J genes are TRBV5-4 and TRBJ2-5; a possible D gene is TRBD2 (7 bases). Germline V gene data show CDR1 as SGHNT and CDR2 as YYREEE (reference sequence). Trimming stripped 0 bases from V and 5 bases from J, with 14 bases between. CDR3 size: 15 residues. As DNA, the CDR3 is TGTGCCAGCAGCTTGGAGGGGGGGGCCCGGGAGACCCAGTACTTC. It specifies CASSLEGGARETQYF.

The J gene is TRBJ1-2, the V gene TRBV10-3, with a tentative D call TRBD1 (6 bases). The CDR3 has 13 residues. Germline CDR1 ENHRY, CDR2 SYGVKD. V lost 5 bases, J lost 2 bases, and 9 bases lay in between. The CDR3 region is CAISPDRNYGYTF. Here the CDR3 DNA reads TGTGCCATCAGTCCAGACAGGAACTATGGCTACACCTTC.

This clonotype has more than one count but fewer than ten. The V call is TRBV20-1, the J call TRBJ2-3, with TRBD2 matching over 8 bases. The junction had 6 bases not matched to a gene; V was cut back by 3 bases and J by 4 bases. Germline-derived CDR1 and CDR2 are DFQATT and SNEGSKA (reference sequence). The CDR3 is 14 amino acids. This chain's CDR3 is CSASSGGRADTQYF. The DNA of the CDR3 is TGCAGTGCTAGTTCGGGGGGGAGGGCAGATACGCAGTATTTT.

The V call is TRBV19, the J call TRBJ1-6; 7 positions match TRBD1. Trimming cost V 6 bases and J 6 bases; bases outside gene matches: 11. Germline V CDR1 and CDR2: LNHDA, SQIVND (reference sequence). This CDR3 is 16 amino acids long. CDR3 DNA: TGTGCCAGTAGCGTATACCCCAAGGGGGCTAATTCACCCCTCCACTTT. As protein: CASSVYPKGANSPLHF.

This chain joins TRBV6-4 and TRBJ2-1, with 8 nucleotides matching TRBD1. The CDR3 contains 15 residues. Germline CDR1 is MRHNA and CDR2 is SNTAGT. V dropped 4 bases and J dropped 8; count of bases not matched to a gene: 10. The CDR3 protein is CASSASQGATDEQFF. The CDR3 coding sequence is TGTGCCAGCAGTGCTAGCCAGGGGGCGACCGATGAGCAGTTCTTC.

The rearrangement links TRBV28 to TRBJ1-6; 9 bases map to TRBD1. Unmatched junction bases numbered 10, after V lost 5 bases and J lost 8 bases. The length of the CDR3 is 16 residues. Germline CDR1 MDHEN, CDR2 SYDVKM. The CDR3 is CASSNLVGQGYSPLHF. The CDR3 DNA follows: TGTGCCAGCAGTAACTTAGTGGGACAGGGCTATTCACCCCTCCACTTT.

This clonotype has a handful of counts. The V and J genes are TRBV20-1 and TRBJ2-7; unclear D gene. Per the germline V gene, CDR1 is DFQATT and CDR2 is SNEGSKA (reference sequence). V lost 5 bases to trimming and J lost 3 bases, with 14 bases between them. The CDR3 is 13 residues long. The CDR3 DNA reads TGCAGTGCTGTGCGGACGGGCCTCTACGAGCAGTACTTC. Translation: CSAVRTGLYEQYF.

This clonotype has more than one count but fewer than ten. This chain uses TRBV6-4 with TRBJ1-6; D uncertain. CDR3 length: 16 residues. Trimming stripped 4 bases from V and 7 bases from J, with 17 bases between. In germline, CDR1 is MRHNA, CDR2 SNTAGT. For the CDR3, the DNA is TGTGCCAGCAGTGTGGAGGGCGGAACAATCAATTCACCCCTCCACTTT. Translation gives CASSVEGGTINSPLHF.

V and J are TRBV27 and TRBJ1-6; weak D call: TRBD1 (5 bases). CDR1 is MNHEY, CDR2 SMNVEV, per germline (reference sequence). V dropped 8 bases and J dropped 6 bases, with 17 bases sitting between them. The CDR3 runs to 15 residues. CDR3 region: CASGARERGNSPLHF. CDR3 in DNA: TGTGCCAGCGGGGCCCGGGAGAGGGGTAATTCACCCCTCCACTTT.

The chain carries TRBV19 and TRBJ1-2; D call uncertain. The CDR3 loop spans 17 amino acids. From germline, CDR1 is LNHDA and CDR2 SQIVND (reference sequence). The V end was cut by 1 base, the J end by 4 bases, with 19 bases between. The CDR3 spells CASSIASGGGSFYGYTF. DNA for the CDR3: TGTGCCAGTAGTATAGCTTCGGGCGGCGGATCTTTCTATGGCTACACCTTC.

The genes are TRBV18 and TRBJ2-7; 13 bases fit TRBD2. The V gene's germline CDR1 is KGHSH and CDR2 LQKENI. The CDR3 contains 17 residues. V lost 2 bases and J lost 6; bases outside the gene matches: 10. The CDR3 coding sequence is TGTGCCAGCTCACCATCAGGACTAGCGGGAGTAGGCAGCGAGCAGTACTTC. This encodes CASSPSGLAGVGSEQYF.

The J gene is TRBJ1-5, the V gene TRBV2, with D perhaps matching TRBD1 (6 bases). Germline values: CDR1 SNHLY, CDR2 FYNNEI. This CDR3 comprises 13 residues. Trimming shortened V by 7 bases and J by 5 bases, and 12 bases separated the two germline ends. CDR3 amino acids: CASNYREHQPQHF. The CDR3 nucleotides are TGTGCCAGCAATTACAGGGAGCATCAGCCCCAGCATTTT.

The chain recombines TRBV5-1 with TRBJ1-1, with 7 nucleotides matching TRBD1. Losses at the gene ends were 6 bases for V and 1 base for J; bases not matched to a gene: 6. Germline lookup yields CDR1 SGHRS and CDR2 YFSETQ. CDR3 size: 14 residues. The CDR3 nucleotides are TGCGCCAGCACCAAGACAGGGTCGAACACTGAAGCTTTCTTT. It translates to CASTKTGSNTEAFF.

This clonotype occurred once. The V call is TRBV28, the J call TRBJ1-1; D ambiguous. The CDR3 extends over 10 amino acids. The V and J ends lost 7 bases and 3 bases respectively, with 3 bases between them. From germline, CDR1 is MDHEN and CDR2 SYDVKM. For the CDR3, the DNA is TGTGCCAGCAAGGACACTGAAGCTTTCTTT. Encoded protein: CASKDTEAFF. Complete variable domain (other parts from reference TRBV28 and TRBJ1-1): DVKVTQSSRYLVKRTGEKVFLECVQDMDHENMFWYRQDPGLGLRLIYFSYDVKMKEKGDIPEGYSVSREKKERFSLILESASTNQTSMYLCASKDTEAFFGQGTRLTVV.

The J gene is TRBJ2-1, the V gene TRBV7-9, with 9 bases that match TRBD1. V gave up 8 bases and J gave up 8 bases; unmatched junction bases: 10. The CDR3 contains 14 residues. Per germline, CDR1 SEHNR and CDR2 FQNEAQ (reference sequence). CDR3 DNA: TGTGCCAGCCTGGGGACAGGGAGGTCCCATGAGCAGTTCTTC. Its protein is CASLGTGRSHEQFF.

The genes are TRBV28 and TRBJ2-2, with D perhaps TRBD1 (6 bases). The V end lost 6 bases, the J end lost 4 bases, and 9 bases lay between the germline ends. The germline V gene encodes CDR1 MDHEN and CDR2 SYDVKM. The CDR3 contains 13 residues. The CDR3 here is CASRPTGTGELFF. The CDR3 DNA reads as TGTGCCAGCAGACCGACAGGCACCGGGGAGCTGTTTTTT. Together with reference TRBV28 and TRBJ2-2, the CDR3 gives the full variable domain: DVKVTQSSRYLVKRTGEKVFLECVQDMDHENMFWYRQDPGLGLRLIYFSYDVKMKEKGDIPEGYSVSREKKERFSLILESASTNQTSMYLCASRPTGTGELFFGEGSRLTVL.

The sample holds a few counts of this clonotype. The chain joins TRBV7-9 to TRBJ1-1, with a possible D match to TRBD1 (6 bases). This CDR3 contains 14 residues. In germline, CDR1 is SEHNR, CDR2 FQNEAQ (reference sequence). V lost 1 base and J 5 bases, leaving 11 bases between the germline ends. CDR3 sequence reads: CASSLGGPGTEAFF. CDR3 DNA sequence: TGTGCCAGCAGCTTAGGGGGGCCGGGGACTGAAGCTTTCTTT.

The table lists this clonotype with a count of one. V is TRBV7-6 and J is TRBJ1-1; 9 bases fit TRBD1. This CDR3 comprises 18 residues. V lost 1 base, J lost 3 bases, and 12 bases stayed unmatched. Germline V gene data show CDR1 as SGHVS and CDR2 as FNYEAQ. This CDR3 is CASSLGDRESNLDTEAFF. The CDR3 coding sequence is TGTGCCAGCAGCTTAGGGGACAGGGAAAGTAATTTGGACACTGAAGCTTTCTTT.

This clonotype was seen once. The chain joins TRBV6-1 to TRBJ1-2; D call uncertain. The CDR3 consists of 14 residues. Germline CDR1 and CDR2: MNHNS and SASEGT. V shed 6 bases and J shed 6 bases, with 17 bases lying between them. The CDR3 coding sequence is TGTGCCAGCAGGGCCCTTTCCCCCCCCCATGGCTACACCTTC. It translates to CASRALSPPHGYTF.

This chain links TRBV7-2 with TRBJ2-3, with D possibly matching TRBD1 (6 bases). Germline values: CDR1 SGHTA, CDR2 FQGNSA. V was trimmed by 5 bases and J by 0 bases, leaving 9 bases between them. This CDR3 has 14 residues. CDR3 bases: TGTGCCAGCAGCCTGACAGGCAGCACAGATACGCAGTATTTT. Encoded protein: CASSLTGSTDTQYF.

This clonotype is medium-sized (0.01 to 0.1%) within its sample. The chain uses TRBV7-8 and TRBJ1-2; no firm D call. The V gene's germline CDR1 is SGHVS and CDR2 FQNEAQ. The CDR3 runs to 13 residues. The V end lost 5 bases, the J end lost 4 bases, and 11 bases lay between the germline ends. CDR3 residues: CASSLSHGYGYTF. Written as DNA, the CDR3 is TGTGCCAGCAGCCTAAGCCACGGCTATGGCTACACCTTC.

The chain joins TRBV7-2 to TRBJ2-5; TRBD2 matches at 8 bases. This CDR3 has 15 amino acids. The germline V gene encodes CDR1 SGHTA and CDR2 FQGNSA. The V and J ends lost 8 bases and 1 base, in that order; junction bases with no gene match: 9. In DNA form, the CDR3 reads TGTGCCAGCGACCCAGACCGGGGGGGCCAAGAGACCCAGTACTTC. This codes for CASDPDRGGQETQYF.